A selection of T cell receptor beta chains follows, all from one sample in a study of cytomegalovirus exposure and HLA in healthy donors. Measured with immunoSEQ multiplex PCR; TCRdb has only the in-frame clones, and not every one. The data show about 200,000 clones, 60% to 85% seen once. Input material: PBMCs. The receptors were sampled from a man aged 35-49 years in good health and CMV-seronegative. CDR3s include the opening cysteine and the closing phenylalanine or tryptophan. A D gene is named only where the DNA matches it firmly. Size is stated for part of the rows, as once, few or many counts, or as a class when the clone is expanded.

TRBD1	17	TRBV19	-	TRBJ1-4	CASSPEPGQVFVGKLFF	TGTGCCAGTTCCCCCGAGCCGGGACAGGTGTTCGTTGGGAAGCTGTTTTTT
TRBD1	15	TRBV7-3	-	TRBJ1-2	CASSPMGQGLEGYTF	TGTGCCAGCAGCCCAATGGGACAGGGCTTAGAAGGCTACACCTTC
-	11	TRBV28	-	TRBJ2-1	CASSGPREQFF	TGTGCCAGCAGCGGTCCACGGGAGCAGTTCTTC
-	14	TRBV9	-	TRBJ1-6	CASSVGDSDSPLHF	TGTGCCAGCAGCGTAGGAGATTCGGATTCACCCCTCCACTTT
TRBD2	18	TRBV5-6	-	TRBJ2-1	CASSLPWISGVAYNEQFF	TGTGCCAGCAGCTTGCCGTGGATTAGCGGGGTCGCCTACAATGAGCAGTTCTTC
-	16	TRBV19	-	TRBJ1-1	CASSKRVEFVNTEAFF	TGTGCCAGTAGTAAGAGGGTAGAGTTCGTGAACACTGAAGCTTTCTTT
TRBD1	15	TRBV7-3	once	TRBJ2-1	CASSLDRGSYNEQFF	TGTGCCAGCAGCCTCGACAGGGGATCCTACAATGAGCAGTTCTTC
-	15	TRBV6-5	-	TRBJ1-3	CASLSRGRPGDTIYF	TGTGCCAGCCTTTCCCGAGGGAGACCCGGGGACACCATATATTTT
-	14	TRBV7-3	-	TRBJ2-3	CASSPVGGTDTQYF	TGTGCCAGCAGCCCCGTAGGGGGTACAGATACGCAGTATTTT
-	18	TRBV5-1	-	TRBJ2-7	CASSDRGMAPIPIYEQYF	TGCGCCAGCAGCGACCGGGGGATGGCCCCAATTCCCATCTACGAGCAGTACTTC
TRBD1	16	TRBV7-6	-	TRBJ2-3	CASRGVAGGMKDTQYF	TGTGCCAGCAGGGGGGTGGCAGGGGGTATGAAAGATACGCAGTATTTT
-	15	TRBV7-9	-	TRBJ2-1	CASRVGGGDYNEQFF	TGTGCCAGCAGGGTTGGGGGAGGTGATTACAATGAGCAGTTCTTC
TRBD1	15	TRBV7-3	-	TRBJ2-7	CASRKPGQTFGEQYF	TGTGCCAGCAGGAAACCGGGACAGACTTTTGGGGAGCAGTACTTC
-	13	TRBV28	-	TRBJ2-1	CASSSDSLNEQFF	TGTGCCAGCAGTTCGGACAGTCTAAATGAGCAGTTCTTC
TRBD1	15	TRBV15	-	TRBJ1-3	CATSRVPGQGNTIYF	TGTGCCACCAGCAGAGTCCCGGGACAGGGAAACACCATATATTTT
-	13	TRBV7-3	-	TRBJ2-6	CASSFTGANVLTF	TGTGCCAGCAGCTTCACTGGGGCCAACGTCCTGACTTTC
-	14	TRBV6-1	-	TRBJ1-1	CATSALDMNTEAFF	TGTGCCACCTCTGCCCTGGACATGAACACTGAAGCTTTCTTT
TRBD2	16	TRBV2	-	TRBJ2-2	CASRDLAGGRTGELFF	TGTGCCAGCAGGGACCTAGCGGGGGGGAGAACCGGGGAGCTGTTTTTT
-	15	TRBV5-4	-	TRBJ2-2	CASSLEGVGTGELFF	TGTGCCAGCAGCTTGGAAGGGGTAGGCACCGGGGAGCTGTTTTTT
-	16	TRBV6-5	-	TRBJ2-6	CASSFHDLLGANVLTF	TGTGCCAGCAGTTTCCATGACTTGCTGGGGGCCAACGTCCTGACTTTC
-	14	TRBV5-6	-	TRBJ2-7	CASSLLGKNYEQYF	TGTGCCAGCAGCTTGCTCGGGAAAAACTACGAGCAGTACTTC
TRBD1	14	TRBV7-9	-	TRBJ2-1	CASSPGQGAGEQFF	TGTGCCAGCAGCCCCGGACAGGGGGCGGGTGAGCAGTTCTTC